The 18 T cell receptor beta chains presented below share a single source sample, sequenced in a study of cytomegalovirus exposure and HLA in healthy donors. PCR used 60 Vbeta primers and 13 Jbeta primers. Libraries were prepared by immunoSEQ multiplex PCR; TCRdb keeps only in-frame clonotypes and omits some of them. The sample table sets out tens of thousands of clones. What was sequenced was PBMCs. The receptor set was obtained from a man aged 40-50 years in good health and CMV-seropositive.

The V call is TRBV27, the J call TRBJ2-7; D remains ambiguous. The V end was cut by 6 bases, the J end by 4 bases, with 13 bases between. This CDR3 contains 13 residues. From germline, CDR1 is MNHEY and CDR2 SMNVEV (reference sequence). The CDR3 protein is CASRLKLPYEQYF. The DNA for the CDR3 is TGTGCCAGCAGGTTGAAACTTCCATACGAGCAGTACTTC.

The V and J genes are TRBV9 and TRBJ2-3, with D possibly matching TRBD1 (6 bases). Trimming pared 3 bases from V and 0 bases from J, leaving 17 bases between. Germline loops: CDR1 SGDLS, CDR2 YYNGEE. This CDR3 has 17 residues. The CDR3 loop reads CASSADSGDTSTDTQYF. The CDR3 DNA reads as TGTGCCAGCAGCGCCGACTCAGGGGACACTAGCACAGATACGCAGTATTTT. The full variable domain, in which reference TRBV9 and TRBJ2-3 provide the parts outside the CDR3, is DSGVTQTPKHLITATGQRVTLRCSPRSGDLSVYWYQQSLDQGLQFLIQYYNGEERAKGNILERFSAQQFPDLHSELNLSSLELGDSALYFCASSADSGDTSTDTQYFGPGTRLTVL.

The chain carries TRBV5-4 and TRBJ2-5, with 9 bases lining up with TRBD2. V lost 4 bases and J lost 5; bases outside the gene matches: 12. CDR1 and CDR2 (germline): SGHNT, YYREEE (reference sequence). The CDR3 covers 16 residues. CDR3 in amino acids: CASSVATSGWGETQYF. The CDR3 DNA sequence: TGTGCCAGCAGCGTGGCGACTAGCGGTTGGGGGGAGACCCAGTACTTC.

The chain is built from TRBV18 and TRBJ2-5, with D unresolved. The CDR3 consists of 16 residues. V was cut by 4 bases and J by 0 bases, with 15 bases left in between. Germline CDR1 is KGHSH and CDR2 is LQKENI. The CDR3 region has the DNA TGTGCCAGCTCACTCCAATCTAGGCGGTACCAAGAGACCCAGTACTTC. This codes for CASSLQSRRYQETQYF.

CDR3 sequence (DNA): TGTGCCAGCAGCCCGTCTGGGGGGGCCTACAATGAGCAGTTCTTC. As protein: CASSPSGGAYNEQFF. This rearrangement joins TRBV7-9 to TRBJ2-1; TRBD2 aligns across 7 bases. Trimming took 5 bases from V and 2 from J; bases not matched to a gene: 6. This CDR3 is built from 15 residues. The V gene's germline CDR1 is SEHNR and CDR2 FQNEAQ (reference sequence).

The rearrangement uses TRBV30 and TRBJ2-1; D uncertain. This CDR3 contains 12 residues. V was pared by 2 bases and J by 7 bases, with 9 bases between. Germline V gives CDR1 GTSNPN, CDR2 SVGIG (reference sequence). The CDR3 DNA follows: TGTGCCTGGAGTATTGCTAGGAATGAGCAGTTCTTC. Translation gives CAWSIARNEQFF.

The genes are TRBV2 and TRBJ1-4; D not resolved. V dropped 4 bases and J dropped 8 bases, with 5 bases sitting between them. Looked up from germline, CDR1 is SNHLY and CDR2 is FYNNEI. CDR3 length equals 11 residues. As DNA, the CDR3 is TGTGCCAGCAGTGTACAGGAAAAACTGTTTTTT. Protein: CASSVQEKLFF.

The CDR3 region has the DNA TGTGCCAGCAGCTTAGGAGGAGAGGGAACTGAAGCTTTCTTT. Its translation is CASSLGGEGTEAFF. V is TRBV7-9 and J is TRBJ1-1; no clear D gene. The CDR3 covers 14 residues. Germline assignment: CDR1 SEHNR and CDR2 FQNEAQ (reference sequence). The V and J ends lost 1 base and 5 bases respectively, with 11 bases between them.

This sequence joins TRBV7-9 and TRBJ2-7, with 11 nucleotides matching TRBD1. Unmatched junction bases numbered 8, after V lost 6 bases and J lost 13 bases. The CDR3 contains 12 residues. Germline V gives CDR1 SEHNR, CDR2 FQNEAQ (reference sequence). The CDR3 bases are TGTGCCAGCAGTTCTCGGGACAGGGGGTTTTACTTC. Residues: CASSSRDRGFYF.

The chain uses TRBV5-1 and TRBJ2-2, with D maybe TRBD2 (6 bases). The V and J ends lost 2 bases and 0 bases respectively, with 11 bases between them. CDR1 SGHRS and CDR2 YFSETQ come from the germline V gene. CDR3 length: 16 amino acids. The CDR3 region has the DNA TGCGCCAGCAGCTTTCGGTCGGGGGCGAACACCGGGGAGCTGTTTTTT. Encoded protein: CASSFRSGANTGELFF.

The chain carries TRBV6-4 and TRBJ2-3; 11 nucleotides agree with TRBD2. This CDR3 has 16 residues. J was trimmed by 2 bases and V by 6 bases; bases with no gene match: 7. The V gene's germline CDR1 is MRHNA and CDR2 SNTAGT. Written as DNA, the CDR3 is TGTGCCAGCAGCGAACTAGCGGGAGTTCCCACAGATACGCAGTATTTT. Amino acids: CASSELAGVPTDTQYF.

The V and J genes are TRBV28 and TRBJ2-3; 7 bases map to TRBD2. Losses at the gene ends were 2 bases for V and 4 bases for J; bases not matched to a gene: 6. CDR1 is MDHEN, CDR2 SYDVKM, per germline. This CDR3 spans 15 amino acids. CDR3 coding DNA: TGTGCCAGCAGTTTAGGGAGGACTAGGGCAGATACGCAGTATTTT. Protein product: CASSLGRTRADTQYF.

This sequence joins TRBV4-1 and TRBJ2-5; a possible D gene is TRBD2 (5 bases). This CDR3 is built from 15 residues. Germline V gene sequence: CDR1 MGHRA, CDR2 YSYEKL. V was clipped by 3 bases and J by 6 bases, with 17 bases between them. CDR3 sequence: CASSQSWQEEKTQYF. CDR3 coding DNA: TGCGCCAGCAGCCAGAGCTGGCAGGAGGAGAAGACCCAGTACTTC.

The chain has TRBV7-8 and TRBJ2-7; perhaps TRBD2 as D (6 bases). The V end was cut by 5 bases, the J end by 3 bases, with 14 bases between. CDR1 and CDR2 from the germline V gene are SGHVS and FQNEAQ. This CDR3 contains 14 residues. CDR3 bases: TGTGCCAGCAGCCCCCGGACTACATACTACGAGCAGTACTTC. It codes for CASSPRTTYYEQYF. The whole variable domain, filled in from reference TRBV7-8 and TRBJ2-7, reads GAGVSQSPRYKVAKRGQDVALRCDPISGHVSLFWYQQALGQGPEFLTYFQNEAQLDKSGLPSDRFFAERPEGSVSTLKIQRTQQEDSAVYLCASSPRTTYYEQYFGPGTRLTVT.

The J gene is TRBJ2-3, the V gene TRBV5-1, with D possibly being TRBD2 (7 bases). The CDR3 contains 14 residues. Germline CDR1 SGHRS, CDR2 YFSETQ. V gave up 4 bases and J gave up 5 bases, with 14 bases separating them. The CDR3 spells CASSRAGEGDTQYF. The DNA of the CDR3 is TGCGCCAGCAGCAGGGCAGGGGAGGGAGATACGCAGTATTTT.

The gene calls are TRBV7-2 and TRBJ2-1; 13 positions agree with TRBD2. The CDR3 runs to 17 residues. J was trimmed by 0 bases and V by 6 bases; bases with no gene match: 5. The germline CDR1 and CDR2 sequences are SGHTA and FQGNSA. The CDR3 DNA reads as TGTGCCAGCAGGAGACTAGCGGGAGGTTTCTCCTACAATGAGCAGTTCTTC. Translating it yields CASRRLAGGFSYNEQFF.

V gene TRBV29-1 combines with J gene TRBJ2-7; 8 nucleotides align to TRBD1. V shed 6 bases, J shed 0 bases, and the junction held 4 bases outside the gene matches. CDR3 length: 13 residues. Germline V gene lookup returns CDR1 SQVTM and CDR2 ANQGSEA. CDR3 DNA: TGCAGCGTCGCGACAGGGGCCTCCTACGAGCAGTACTTC. It is translated as CSVATGASYEQYF.

V is TRBV6-6 and J is TRBJ1-6, with 9 bases fitting TRBD1. Germline-derived CDR1 and CDR2 are MNHNY and SVGAGI (reference sequence). The CDR3 spans 15 residues. V lost 6 bases and J lost 10; bases outside the gene matches: 10. In DNA, the CDR3 is TGTGCCAGCAGATTAGACCGGGACAGGGTGTCACCCCTCCACTTT. Protein product: CASRLDRDRVSPLHF.